The present T cell receptor (beta chain) was sequenced within a study of post-analysis software for immune sequencing data. Incorporated into the TCR beta cDNA libraries were unique molecular identifiers, which served to reduce PCR and sequencing biases. TCRdb passed the PCR reads through MiXCR, listing each CDR3 protein once. The top ten clones hold around 1.7% of a sample with fewer than 700,000 distinct CDR3 sequences, about 44% of them seen once. Study-wide points: Several TRBV segments (TRBV5-6, TRBV5-1 and TRBV20-1 among them) occurred more frequently in patients than in controls. In multiple sclerosis, normalized Chao1 diversity was significantly below that of controls.

Germline assignment: CDR1 MNHEY and CDR2 SVGAGI. The CDR3 spans 15 residues. The V end lost 2 bases, the J end lost 4 bases, and 15 bases lay between the germline ends. The sample holds a few counts of this clonotype. What it recognizes is unknown. The specimen was blood. This clonotype originated in a girl aged 5-17 years with multiple sclerosis. This sequence joins TRBV6-5 and TRBJ2-7, with D possibly called TRBD1 or TRBD2 (6 bases each). CDR3 amino acids: CASSYEGGPYYEQYF. The CDR3 region has the DNA TGTGCCAGCAGTTACGAAGGGGGGCCGTATTACGAGCAGTACTTC.